The present entry profiles one TCR beta chain with its context. This entry belongs to a study of T cell responses to AZD1222 COVID-19 vaccine. Produced via immunoSEQ multiplex PCR; TCRdb's table is partial and in-frame only. The sample holds 150,000 to 200,000 clones, approximately 92% seen once. This CDR3 region has 13 residues. Germline trimming cut 3 bases from V and 8 bases from J; bases unmatched to any gene: 4. The germline V gene has CDR1 SGHRS and CDR2 YFSETQ. J is TRBJ2-1 and V is TRBV5-1; 8 positions agree with TRBD1. The sequencing here drew on peripheral blood, taken on day 0 of AZD1222 vaccination. The receptor was isolated from an adult in good health. DNA of the CDR3: TGCGCCAGCAGCTCGGGACAGGCGTATGAGCAGTTCTTC. The encoded protein is CASSSGQAYEQFF.